Here is one TCR beta chain with its context. Clones were read by immunoSEQ multiplex PCR, and TCRdb kept only the in-frame ones, dropping some. Here the sample spans tens of thousands of clones, around 79% being singletons. This sample was included in a study of blood T cell repertoires in COVID-19. Turning to the study itself: There were acute and convalescent COVID-19 samples, and they came from the United States, Italy and Spain.

CDR3 size: 16 residues. V gave up 4 bases and J gave up 7 bases, with 23 bases separating them. Germline V gene lookup returns CDR1 SGHAT and CDR2 FQNNGV. Sequenced sample: peripheral blood. The chain couples TRBV11-2 to TRBJ2-7; D might be TRBD1 (7 bases). The receptor's source is a human donor in a cohort sampled during active COVID-19. CDR3 in amino acids: CASSSRGEGGTSEQYF. CDR3 nucleotide sequence: TGTGCCAGCAGCTCGCGGGGCGAAGGGGGCACTTCAGAGCAGTACTTC.